This TCR beta chain was documented in a study of cytomegalovirus exposure and HLA in healthy donors. Notes on this clone: What it binds is unknown.

Per the germline V gene, CDR1 is SGHAT and CDR2 is FQDESV (reference sequence). Trimming took off 4 bases at V and 1 base at J, with 18 bases between the two ends. There are 17 residues in the CDR3. In the PCR, 60 Vbeta and 13 Jbeta primers were used. Sequencing used immunoSEQ multiplex PCR; TCRdb keeps in-frame clones, though not all of them. This table has under 200,000 clones, around 68% appearing once. Study conclusions and caveats: Data from an earlier analysis indicated that most TCR beta V segments were productive either about 90% or about 30% of the time.

Whereas donors were nominally healthy upon sampling, unrecorded immune exposures were probable. Sequencing input: PBMCs. V gene TRBV11-1 combines with J gene TRBJ2-3, with D possibly matching TRBD1 (6 bases). This receptor was obtained from a woman aged 40 to 55 in good health and CMV-seropositive. CDR3 sequence (DNA): TGTGCCAGCAGCTCCTACAGGGAGATGTTTGGCACAGATACGCAGTATTTT. This encodes CASSSYREMFGTDTQYF.